This TCR beta chain was captured in a study of blood T cell repertoires in COVID-19. Across the study: COVID-19 samples collected from the United States, Italy and Spain covered acute and convalescent phases. T cells, B-cell-depleted T cells, or PBMCs supplied cDNA or gDNA.

In the authors' methods: From reference gene primer amplification, estimates of nucleated cell counts were derived. Measured with immunoSEQ multiplex PCR; TCRdb has only the in-frame clones, and not every one. V and J calls and clone size are those listed in that table; D and trimming were worked out from the DNA. This table holds roughly 200,000 clones, 65% to 90% found once. This CDR3 region has 14 residues. V was shortened by 6 bases and J by 7 bases, with 22 bases between the two germline ends. CDR1 is SQVTM, CDR2 ANQGSEA, per germline. Specimen: peripheral blood. The sequence was collected from a man older than 75 with acute or convalescent COVID-19. V and J are TRBV29-1 and TRBJ2-7; weak D call: TRBD2 (6 bases). CDR3 amino acids: CSVALGSPREEQYF. The CDR3 region has the DNA TGCAGCGTGGCCCTCGGATCCCCACGGGAGGAGCAGTACTTC.